The sequence of this T cell receptor beta chain was determined in a study of shared clonotypes between healthy human individuals. From germline, CDR1 is MNHNS and CDR2 SASEGT. V was pared by 0 bases and J by 1 base, with 6 bases between. The CDR3 has 14 residues. Libraries were prepared by immunoSEQ multiplex PCR; TCRdb keeps only in-frame clonotypes and omits some of them. This sample has approximately 1.5 million clones, with approximately 98% found just once. The TCR sequence derives from a man aged 25-40 years in good health. The sequenced material came from naive CD4+ T cells sorted from blood. Subset given: CD45RA+ positively selected. The rearrangement uses TRBV6-1 and TRBJ1-1; D remains ambiguous. The CDR3 DNA is TGTGCCAGCAGTGAAGCGCGGGAGAACACTGAAGCTTTCTTT. This sequence encodes CASSEARENTEAFF.